This TCR beta chain appears in the sequencing data of a study of T cell responses to AZD1222 COVID-19 vaccine. Across the study: Pooling was applied to second doses at about 4 or about 12 weeks.

Study results and limitations: Vaccination with two AZD1222 doses was followed by a rise in Spike-specific TCR breadth and depth. No repertoire was sampled before or during the peak T cell response, only after it. Donors were chiefly white British, with a greater number of females, and clonal diversity was perhaps underestimated.

Using immunoSEQ multiplex PCR, the repertoire was profiled, and TCRdb retains in-frame clones only, with some absent. The sample lists 150,000 to 200,000 clones; almost 90% were seen once. CDR3 length equals 14 residues. The germline gives CDR1 DFQATT, CDR2 SNEGSKA (reference sequence). Deletions cut 3 bases from V and 0 bases from J, with 8 bases between. As regards this clone: The antigen remains undetermined.

The receptor was derived from an adult in good health. Sample: peripheral blood, taken on day 0 of AZD1222 vaccination. The gene calls are TRBV20-1 and TRBJ2-2, with D unclear. CDR3 residues: CSASTLANTGELFF. As DNA, the CDR3 is TGCAGTGCTAGTACCCTAGCGAACACCGGGGAGCTGTTTTTT.